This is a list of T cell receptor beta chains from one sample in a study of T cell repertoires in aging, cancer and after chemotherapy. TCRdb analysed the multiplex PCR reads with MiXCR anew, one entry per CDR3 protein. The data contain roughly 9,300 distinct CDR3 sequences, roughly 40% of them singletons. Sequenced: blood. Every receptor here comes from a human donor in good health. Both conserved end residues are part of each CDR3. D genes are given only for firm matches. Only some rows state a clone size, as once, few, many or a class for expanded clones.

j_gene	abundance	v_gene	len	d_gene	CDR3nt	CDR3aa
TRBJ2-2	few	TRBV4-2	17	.	TGTGCCAGCAGCCGAGTCCTTGTTGGAGCGAACACCGGGGAGCTGTTTTTT	CASSRVLVGANTGELFF
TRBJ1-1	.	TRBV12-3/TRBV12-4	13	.	TGTGCCAGCAGTTTAGACCCGAACACTGAAGCTTTCTTT	CASSLDPNTEAFF
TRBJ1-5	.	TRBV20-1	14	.	TGCAGTGCTAGTTCCCCTCGTCCGTATCAGCCCCAGCATTTT	CSASSPRPYQPQHF
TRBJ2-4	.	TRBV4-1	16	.	TGCGCCAGCAGCCACGGGGGGCGATCTGGCAAAAACATTCAGTACTTC	CASSHGGRSGKNIQYF
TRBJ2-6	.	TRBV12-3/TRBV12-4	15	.	TGTGCCAGCAGTCATACAGGGATAGGGGCCAACGTCCTGATTTTC	CASSHTGIGANVLIF
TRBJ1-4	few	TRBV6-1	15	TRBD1	TGTGCCAGCAGTGCAGACAGGGCCACTAATGAAAAACTGTTTTTT	CASSADRATNEKLFF
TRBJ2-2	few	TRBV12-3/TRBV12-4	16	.	TGTGCCAGCAGACCCGGGACACGATCCTCCACCGGGGAGCTGTTTTTT	CASRPGTRSSTGELFF
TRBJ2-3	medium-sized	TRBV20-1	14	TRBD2	TGCAGTGCTAGTTCGGCGGGGGGCACAGATACGCAGTATTTT	CSASSAGGTDTQYF
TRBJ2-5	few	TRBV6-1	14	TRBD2	TGTGCCAGCAGTCGTAGCGGGGGCGAAGAGACCCAGTACTTC	CASSRSGGEETQYF
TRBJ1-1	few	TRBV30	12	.	TGTGCCTACCAGCGAGGGAACACTGAAGCTTTCTTT	CAYQRGNTEAFF
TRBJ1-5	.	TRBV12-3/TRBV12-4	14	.	TGTGCCAGCAGTCGCGGGACGGCCAATCAGCCCCAGCATTTT	CASSRGTANQPQHF
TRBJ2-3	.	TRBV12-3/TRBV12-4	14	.	TGTGCCAGCAGTTTAATTGGGAGCACAGATACGCAGTATTTT	CASSLIGSTDTQYF
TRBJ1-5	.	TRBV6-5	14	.	TGTGCCAGCAGCAAGGGCGGGGTTCATCAGCCCCAGCATTTT	CASSKGGVHQPQHF
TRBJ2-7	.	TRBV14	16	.	TGTGCCAGCAGCCAAGACAGGGGCGTCGGGCAGGGCAAGCAGTACTTC	CASSQDRGVGQGKQYF
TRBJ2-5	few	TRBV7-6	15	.	TGTGCCAGCAGCTTAGCGCCGGGGCCGGAAGAGACCCAGTACTTC	CASSLAPGPEETQYF
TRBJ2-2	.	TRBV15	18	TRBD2	TGTGCCACCAGCAGAGATCGGCTAGCGGGGGTTCAAACCGGGGGGCTGTTTTTT	CATSRDRLAGVQTGGLFF
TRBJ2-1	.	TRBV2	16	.	TGTGCCAGCGTTCCGGGCGGGGGCTGGGCCTACAATGAGCAGTTCTTC	CASVPGGGWAYNEQFF
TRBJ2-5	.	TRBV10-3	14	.	TGTGCCATCAGTGTCCTCCAGGGGCAAGAGACCCAGTACTTC	CAISVLQGQETQYF
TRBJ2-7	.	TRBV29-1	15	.	TGCAGCGTTGATACCGGGACCGCAATTACCTACGAGCAGTACTTC	CSVDTGTAITYEQYF
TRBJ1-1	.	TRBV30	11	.	TGTGCCTGGAACAGTAACACTGAAGCTTTCTTT	CAWNSNTEAFF
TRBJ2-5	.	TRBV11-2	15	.	TGTGCCAGCAGCTTAGTTCCGGGGGTGCAAGAGACCCAGTACTTC	CASSLVPGVQETQYF
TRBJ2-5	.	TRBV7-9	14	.	TGTGCCAGCAGCTCACAGGCGTACCAAGAGACCCAGTACTTC	CASSSQAYQETQYF
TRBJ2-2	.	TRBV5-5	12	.	TGCGCCAGCAAGGAGAACACCGGGGAGCTGTTTTTT	CASKENTGELFF
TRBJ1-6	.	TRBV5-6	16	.	TGCGCCAGCAGCTTGGCCGAGGGAGGGCGCGTTTCACCCCTCCACTTT	CASSLAEGGRVSPLHF
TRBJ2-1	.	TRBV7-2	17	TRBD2	TGTGCCAGCAGCTTACAGGCTAGCGGGGGCGCCGGCAATGAGCAGTTCTTC	CASSLQASGGAGNEQFF
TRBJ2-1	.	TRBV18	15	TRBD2	TGTGCCAGCTCACCACCGGGACTAGCAAGCAATGAGCAGTTCTTC	CASSPPGLASNEQFF
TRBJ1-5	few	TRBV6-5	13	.	TGTGCCAGCAGCCCCGAGCGATATCAGCCCCAGCATTTT	CASSPERYQPQHF
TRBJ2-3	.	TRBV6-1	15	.	TGTGCCAGCAGCCTCATGATGGGGGCGCATGATACGCAGTATTTT	CASSLMMGAHDTQYF
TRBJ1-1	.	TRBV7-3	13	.	TGTGCCAGCAGCCCGGACGGGATCGCTGAAGCTTTCTTT	CASSPDGIAEAFF
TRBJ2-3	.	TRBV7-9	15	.	TGTGCCAGCACCGGTGCAGCAGTTAGCACAGATACGCAGTATTTT	CASTGAAVSTDTQYF